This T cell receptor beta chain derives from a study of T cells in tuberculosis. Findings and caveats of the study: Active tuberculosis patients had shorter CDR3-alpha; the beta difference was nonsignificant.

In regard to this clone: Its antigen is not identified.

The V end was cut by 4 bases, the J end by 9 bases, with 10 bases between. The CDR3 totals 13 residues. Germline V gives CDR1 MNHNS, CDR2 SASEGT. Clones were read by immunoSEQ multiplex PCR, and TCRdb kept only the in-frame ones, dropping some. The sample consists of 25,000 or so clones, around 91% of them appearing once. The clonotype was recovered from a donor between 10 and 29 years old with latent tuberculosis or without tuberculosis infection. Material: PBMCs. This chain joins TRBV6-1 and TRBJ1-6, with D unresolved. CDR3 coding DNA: TGTGCCAGCAGTGCACTAGAGGGTTCACCCCTCCACTTT. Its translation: CASSALEGSPLHF.